A selection of T cell receptor beta chains follows, all from one sample in a study of blood T cell repertoires in COVID-19. Here immunoSEQ multiplex PCR was the method, and the copy in TCRdb shows in-frame clones only, minus some. The sample has 90,000 to 150,000 clones, 85% to 90% seen once. Specimen: peripheral blood. Receptors were obtained from a human donor with acute or convalescent COVID-19. The donor label of this sample is uncertain. The conserved cysteine and the conserved F or W are not part of the CDR3 here. Fields, in order: V gene, J gene, CDR3 protein.

TRBV11-2,TRBJ2-1,ASSPRGRDEQF
TRBV27,TRBJ2-7,ASRSSGQGTYEQY
TRBV3-1/TRBV3-2,TRBJ2-1,ASSSRGSGSYNEQF
TRBV25-1,TRBJ1-2,ASSATGEGYGYT
TRBV6-5,TRBJ1-1,ASGRQGYTEAF
TRBV14,TRBJ2-1,ASSQVRREEQEQF
TRBV2,TRBJ2-1,ASSRFHGGAVNEQF
TRBV18,TRBJ2-7,ASSPLAGGSLGYEQY
TRBV7-3,TRBJ2-1,ASSLTGGTSEQF
TRBV28,TRBJ1-2,ASSLNSGYGYT
TRBV7-8,TRBJ1-5,ASSLSGGNQPQH
TRBV5-4,TRBJ2-2,ASSLPSRGGEGELF
TRBV6-2/TRBV6-3,TRBJ1-6,ASSAEGRGNSPLH
TRBV30,TRBJ1-2,AWSEQAWYGYT
TRBV6-5,TRBJ1-4,ASSYRDRGVEKLF
TRBV5-4,TRBJ2-1,ASSHGNYNEQF
TRBV9,TRBJ2-7,ASSPAVGGSTYEQY
TRBV11-3,TRBJ1-1,ASSFQENTEAF
TRBV6-6,TRBJ2-2,ASSPPSTGELF
TRBV28,TRBJ2-7,ASAGWYEQY
TRBV19,TRBJ2-1,ASRTSGDYNEQF
TRBV3-1/TRBV3-2,TRBJ2-7,ASSPGRQVTYEQY
TRBV5-1,TRBJ2-4,ASSLGWQGTKNIQY
TRBV7-2,TRBJ1-1,ASSPPGGSGRTEAF
TRBV28,TRBJ2-2,ASSLMGGPGELF
TRBV9,TRBJ2-1,ASSIRTGGAPNEQF
TRBV27,TRBJ1-4,ASSPTPATGDEKLF
TRBV28,TRBJ1-2,ASSPGQLYGYT
TRBV12-3/TRBV12-4,TRBJ1-5,ASTIQVNQPQH
TRBV28,TRBJ1-2,ASSLGTGPYGYT
TRBV28,TRBJ1-3,ASVTGVTGNTIY
TRBV28,TRBJ1-2,ASNGGILANYGYT